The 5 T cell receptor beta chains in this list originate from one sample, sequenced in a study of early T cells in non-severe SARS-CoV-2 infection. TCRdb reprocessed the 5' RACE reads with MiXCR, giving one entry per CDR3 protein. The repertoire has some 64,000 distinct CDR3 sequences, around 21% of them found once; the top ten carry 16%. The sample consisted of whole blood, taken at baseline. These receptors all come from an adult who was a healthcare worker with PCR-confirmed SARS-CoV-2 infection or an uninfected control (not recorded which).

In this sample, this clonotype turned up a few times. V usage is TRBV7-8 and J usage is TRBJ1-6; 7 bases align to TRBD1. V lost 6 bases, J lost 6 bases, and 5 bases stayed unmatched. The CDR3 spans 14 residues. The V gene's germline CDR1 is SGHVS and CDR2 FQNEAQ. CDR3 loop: CASSFGQANSPLHF. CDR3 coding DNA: TGTGCCAGCAGTTTCGGACAGGCTAATTCACCCCTCCACTTT.

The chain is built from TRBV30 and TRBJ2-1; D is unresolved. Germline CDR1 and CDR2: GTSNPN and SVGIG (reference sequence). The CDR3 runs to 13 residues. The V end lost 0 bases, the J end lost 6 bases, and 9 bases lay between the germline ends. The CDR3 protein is CAWSVRATNEQFF. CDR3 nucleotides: TGTGCCTGGAGTGTACGAGCGACCAATGAGCAGTTCTTC.

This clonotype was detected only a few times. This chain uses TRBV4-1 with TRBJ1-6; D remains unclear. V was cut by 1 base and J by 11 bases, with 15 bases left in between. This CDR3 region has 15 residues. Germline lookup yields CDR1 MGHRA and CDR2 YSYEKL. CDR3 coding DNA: TGCGCCAGCAGCCAAGTAGTCGCGAGGGAGGCACCCCTCCACTTT. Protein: CASSQVVAREAPLHF.

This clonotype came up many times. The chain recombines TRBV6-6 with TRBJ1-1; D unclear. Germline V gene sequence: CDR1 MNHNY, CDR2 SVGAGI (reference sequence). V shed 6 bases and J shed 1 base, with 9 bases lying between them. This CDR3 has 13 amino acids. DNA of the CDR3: TGTGCCAGCAGCTTAACCGAGAACACTGAAGCTTTCTTT. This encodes CASSLTENTEAFF.

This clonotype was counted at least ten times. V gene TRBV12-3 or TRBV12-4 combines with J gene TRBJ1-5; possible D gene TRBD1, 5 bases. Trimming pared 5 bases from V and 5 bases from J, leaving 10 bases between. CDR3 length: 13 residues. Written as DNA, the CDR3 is TGTGCCAGCAGTCCTCCGGGGGATCAGCCCCAGCATTTT. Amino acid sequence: CASSPPGDQPQHF.